The 28 T cell receptor beta chains in this list originate from one sample, sequenced in a study of shared clonotypes between healthy human individuals. Only in-frame clones appear in the TCRdb table, and some are missing; sequencing was by immunoSEQ multiplex PCR. Of roughly 1.5 million clones in the sample, roughly 98% were seen once. Sequenced input: naive CD4+ T cells sorted from blood. Subset: CD45RA+ positively selected. All receptors come from a man in his thirties or forties in good health.

The rearrangement links TRBV25-1 to TRBJ2-2, with 8 bases aligning to TRBD1. The CDR3 loop spans 13 amino acids. Germline V gives CDR1 MGHDK, CDR2 SYGVNS. The J segment lost 7 bases and the V segment lost 6 bases, leaving 4 bases of the junction unmatched. The CDR3 loop is CASRTGAHGELFF. The CDR3 coding sequence is TGTGCCAGCAGGACAGGGGCCCACGGGGAGCTGTTTTTT.

The chain couples TRBV5-4 to TRBJ2-1, with 11 nucleotides matching TRBD2. CDR3 size: 14 residues. The germline gives CDR1 SGHNT, CDR2 YYREEE (reference sequence). The V gene end was trimmed by 6 bases and the J gene end by 6 bases; junction bases not matched to a gene: 5. In nucleotides, the CDR3 is TGTGCCAGCACCGTAGCGGGAGGGCGCAATGAGCAGTTCTTC. Translated: CASTVAGGRNEQFF.

The chain employs TRBV5-1 and TRBJ1-1; D is unresolved. V gave up 5 bases and J gave up 10 bases, with 18 bases separating them. CDR3 size: 13 residues. The germline CDR1 and CDR2 sequences are SGHRS and YFSETQ. The CDR3 here is CASRSETLSGAFF. For the CDR3, the DNA is TGCGCCAGCAGATCAGAGACATTGTCTGGAGCTTTCTTT.

Only one count was recorded for this clone. The gene calls are TRBV7-8 and TRBJ2-5; maybe TRBD2 (5 bases). The CDR3 sequence is 16 residues long. Germline CDR1 reads SGHVS; CDR2 reads FQNEAQ. V was clipped by 3 bases and J by 0 bases, with 14 bases between them. The CDR3, as DNA: TGTGCCAGCAGCTTTTGGGGAGTCAGGAACCAAGAGACCCAGTACTTC. This codes for CASSFWGVRNQETQYF. Using reference TRBV7-8 and TRBJ2-5 for the parts outside the CDR3, the full variable domain is GAGVSQSPRYKVAKRGQDVALRCDPISGHVSLFWYQQALGQGPEFLTYFQNEAQLDKSGLPSDRFFAERPEGSVSTLKIQRTQQEDSAVYLCASSFWGVRNQETQYFGPGTRLLVL.

V and J are TRBV6-1 and TRBJ2-7; 7 nucleotides agree with TRBD2. The CDR3 consists of 15 residues. Looked up from germline, CDR1 is MNHNS and CDR2 is SASEGT. J gave up 3 bases and V 6 bases, and 11 bases lay outside the gene matches. The CDR3 DNA sequence: TGTGCCAGCAGGAGTGGGTCTAGCGGCAACTACGAGCAGTACTTC. This translates into CASRSGSSGNYEQYF.

The rearrangement joins TRBV6-4 to TRBJ1-2; weak D call: TRBD1 (6 bases). Trimming left V 3 bases short and J 0 bases short, with 11 bases between. The CDR3 totals 15 residues. Germline V gene sequence: CDR1 MRHNA, CDR2 SNTAGT. This CDR3 reads CASSEQGTANYGYTF. CDR3 DNA: TGTGCCAGCAGTGAGCAGGGGACCGCTAACTATGGCTACACCTTC.

The chain recombines TRBV5-6 with TRBJ1-5; maybe TRBD1 (5 bases). The V end was cut by 4 bases, the J end by 3 bases, with 11 bases between. The CDR3 has 14 residues. CDR1 SGHDT and CDR2 YYEEEE come from the germline V gene. CDR3 in amino acids: CASSVWGFNQPQHF. DNA of the CDR3: TGTGCCAGCAGCGTTTGGGGCTTCAATCAGCCCCAGCATTTT.

CDR3 loop: CASSLRPDSYGYTF. The CDR3 nucleotides are TGTGCCAGCAGTTTACGGCCGGACAGCTATGGCTACACCTTC. This chain connects TRBV28 to TRBJ1-2; possibly TRBD1 for D (6 bases). The CDR3 runs 14 residues. The V gene's germline CDR1 is MDHEN and CDR2 SYDVKM. Trimming took 2 bases from V and 4 from J, leaving 11 bases between them.

The chain employs TRBV11-3 and TRBJ2-7; D is ambiguous. Per germline, CDR1 SGHNT and CDR2 YENEEA. Trimming cost V 2 bases and J 0 bases, with 8 bases left between them. This CDR3 contains 14 residues. The CDR3 DNA sequence: TGTGCCAGCAGCTTATCCCGAAGCTCCTACGAGCAGTACTTC. Protein: CASSLSRSSYEQYF.

The chain couples TRBV28 to TRBJ2-7; 9 nucleotides match TRBD1. The V gene end was trimmed by 6 bases and the J gene end by 2 bases; junction bases not matched to a gene: 11. From germline, CDR1 is MDHEN and CDR2 SYDVKM. This CDR3 has 16 amino acids. The CDR3 sequence is CASSQLGQGPAYEQYF. The DNA of the CDR3 is TGTGCCAGCAGCCAACTGGGACAGGGTCCTGCCTACGAGCAGTACTTC. The entire variable domain, with the rest obtained from reference TRBV28 and TRBJ2-7, is as follows: DVKVTQSSRYLVKRTGEKVFLECVQDMDHENMFWYRQDPGLGLRLIYFSYDVKMKEKGDIPEGYSVSREKKERFSLILESASTNQTSMYLCASSQLGQGPAYEQYFGPGTRLTVT.

The chain has TRBV6-6 and TRBJ1-5; weak D call: TRBD1 (6 bases). The CDR3 sequence is 14 residues long. Germline values: CDR1 MNHNY, CDR2 SVGAGI (reference sequence). V lost 6 bases to trimming and J lost 3 bases, with 12 bases between them. CDR3 DNA sequence: TGTGCCAGCAGAAAGGACAGTAACAATCAGCCCCAGCATTTT. Translated: CASRKDSNNQPQHF.

The chain recombines TRBV29-1 with TRBJ2-2; D is uncertain. Germline assignment: CDR1 SQVTM and CDR2 ANQGSEA. The CDR3 totals 14 residues. The V gene lost 4 bases and the J gene lost 0 bases, with 9 bases spanning the gap. In nucleotides, the CDR3 is TGCAGCGTTGGGTGGACCACGAACACCGGGGAGCTGTTTTTT. Translating gives CSVGWTTNTGELFF.

CDR3 sequence reads: CASSNEGFEQYF. CDR3 nucleotides: TGCGCCAGCTCTAACGAAGGTTTCGAGCAGTACTTC. This rearrangement joins TRBV5-1 to TRBJ2-7; D remains ambiguous. Per the germline V gene, CDR1 is SGHRS and CDR2 is YFSETQ. Trimming shortened V by 7 bases and J by 6 bases, and 14 bases separated the two germline ends. The CDR3 loop spans 12 amino acids.

The V and J genes are TRBV10-2 and TRBJ2-3; 8 bases fit TRBD2. The CDR3 covers 15 residues. Germline CDR1 is WSHSY and CDR2 is SAAADI. J was trimmed by 2 bases and V by 6 bases; bases with no gene match: 7. The CDR3 bases are TGCGCCAGCAGGGTGTTAGCGGGATACACAGATACGCAGTATTTT. Translation gives CASRVLAGYTDTQYF.

V and J are TRBV4-3 and TRBJ2-2; D may be TRBD2 (6 bases). CDR3 length equals 16 residues. CDR1 is LGHNA, CDR2 YSLEER, per germline. Trimming cost V 4 bases and J 3 bases, with 15 bases left between them. Here the CDR3 DNA reads TGCGCCAGCAGCCCACGGAGGAGGGGTGACACCGGGGAGCTGTTTTTT. This gives the protein CASSPRRRGDTGELFF.

This chain connects TRBV28 to TRBJ2-7; TRBD1 agrees at 7 bases. The CDR3 length is 15 residues. Germline CDR1 and CDR2: MDHEN and SYDVKM. Trimming at V came to 4 bases and at J to 2 bases, leaving 8 bases not matched to a gene. CDR3 coding DNA: TGTGCCAGCAGTTCGATACACAGGGGCCCCTACGAGCAGTACTTC. It specifies CASSSIHRGPYEQYF.

V and J are TRBV29-1 and TRBJ2-1, with 10 bases fitting TRBD1. Germline CDR1 SQVTM, CDR2 ANQGSEA. This CDR3 region has 15 residues. Losses at the gene ends were 6 bases for V and 5 bases for J; bases not matched to a gene: 10. The CDR3 here is CSVKTPGQGNNEQFF. The DNA of the CDR3 is TGCAGCGTCAAGACCCCGGGACAGGGGAACAATGAGCAGTTCTTC.

The chain employs TRBV7-2 and TRBJ2-7; D gene uncertain. V lost 1 base to trimming and J lost 1 base, with 14 bases between them. CDR1 and CDR2 from the germline V gene are SGHTA and FQGNSA. This CDR3 comprises 16 residues. In DNA form, the CDR3 reads TGTGCCAGCAGCTTAGGTAGTTCAGCCCTATCCTACGAGCAGTACTTC. This codes for CASSLGSSALSYEQYF.

J is TRBJ1-5 and V is TRBV18; D might be TRBD1 (6 bases). The V gene's germline CDR1 is KGHSH and CDR2 LQKENI. The CDR3 consists of 17 residues. With 6 bases removed from V and 3 bases from J, the gap between germline ends came to 21 bases. The CDR3 sequence is CASSPGASGDYNQPQHF. The CDR3 nucleotides read TGTGCCAGCTCGCCGGGTGCATCAGGGGACTACAATCAGCCCCAGCATTTT.

As regards this clone: This same CDR3 is encoded by further DNA sequences in the sample. This chain uses TRBV4-3 with TRBJ2-5; D gene uncertain. The V end lost 0 bases, the J end lost 4 bases, and 6 bases lay between the germline ends. CDR3 size: 13 residues. Germline CDR1 and CDR2: LGHNA and YSLEER. CDR3 bases: TGCGCCAGCAGCCAAGAGGAAGGAGAGACCCAGTACTTC. Amino acid sequence: CASSQEEGETQYF.

The J gene is TRBJ2-1, the V gene TRBV11-2; maybe TRBD2 (6 bases). Germline V gives CDR1 SGHAT, CDR2 FQNNGV. Trimming removed 4 bases from V and 1 base from J, with 8 bases in between. The CDR3 spans 14 residues. In DNA, the CDR3 is TGTGCCAGCAGCTCCGGGACTTCCTACAATGAGCAGTTCTTC. Its translation: CASSSGTSYNEQFF.

This chain uses TRBV18 with TRBJ2-7, with 10 bases that match TRBD2. V lost 5 bases and J lost 4; bases outside the gene matches: 5. Germline lookup yields CDR1 KGHSH and CDR2 LQKENI. The CDR3 covers 14 residues. This CDR3 reads CASSTGLALYEQYF. The CDR3 DNA reads as TGTGCCAGCTCAACGGGACTAGCGCTATACGAGCAGTACTTC. Full variable domain (remainder filled in from reference TRBV18 and TRBJ2-7): NAGVMQNPRHLVRRRGQEARLRCSPMKGHSHVYWYRQLPEEGLKFMVYLQKENIIDESGMPKERFSAEFPKEGPSILRIQQVVRGDSAAYFCASSTGLALYEQYFGPGTRLTVT.

The V call is TRBV5-5, the J call TRBJ2-7, with D maybe TRBD2 (6 bases). This CDR3 comprises 15 residues. The germline V and J ends were trimmed by 1 base and 3 bases, with 14 bases remaining between them. Germline V CDR1 and CDR2: SGHKS, YYEKEE (reference sequence). The CDR3 sequence: CASSLRSGAGYEQYF. The CDR3 DNA sequence: TGTGCCAGCAGCTTGCGTAGCGGAGCTGGCTACGAGCAGTACTTC.

The chain employs TRBV28 and TRBJ1-5, with D unresolved. This CDR3 is 16 amino acids long. With 3 bases removed from V and 0 bases from J, the gap between germline ends came to 12 bases. Germline V gives CDR1 MDHEN, CDR2 SYDVKM. The CDR3 sequence is CASSLGGLVSNQPQHF. DNA of the CDR3: TGTGCCAGCAGTTTGGGAGGGCTTGTTAGCAATCAGCCCCAGCATTTT.

The rearrangement uses TRBV27 and TRBJ1-1, with 7 nucleotides matching TRBD1. Per germline, CDR1 MNHEY and CDR2 SMNVEV (reference sequence). J was trimmed by 5 bases and V by 6 bases; bases with no gene match: 15. The CDR3 length is 16 residues. CDR3 sequence: CASSPSNRGVWTEAFF. CDR3 coding DNA: TGTGCCAGCAGCCCTTCAAACAGGGGAGTTTGGACTGAAGCTTTCTTT.

The V call is TRBV7-2, the J call TRBJ2-1; D gene unclear. Germline CDR1 SGHTA, CDR2 FQGNSA. The V and J ends lost 5 bases and 0 bases respectively, with 5 bases between them. CDR3 length: 13 residues. The CDR3 is CASSPYSYNEQFF. The CDR3 DNA reads TGTGCCAGCAGCCCGTACTCCTACAATGAGCAGTTCTTC.

The chain links TRBV14 to TRBJ1-3, with no clear D. The CDR3 totals 16 residues. Trimming removed 4 bases at V and 4 bases at J, with 17 bases between. The germline gives CDR1 SGHDN, CDR2 FVKESK. The CDR3 here is CASSLAGSLFGNTIYF. DNA of the CDR3: TGTGCCAGCAGCCTAGCCGGGTCTCTGTTCGGAAACACCATATATTTT.

The V gene is TRBV7-3, the J gene TRBJ2-2, with D perhaps matching TRBD2 (6 bases). Germline assignment: CDR1 SGHTA and CDR2 FQGTGA. CDR3 size: 17 residues. V was shortened by 5 bases and J by 3 bases, with 19 bases between the two germline ends. The chain's CDR3 is CASSPSGGGIDTGELFF. Here the CDR3 DNA reads TGTGCCAGCAGCCCCAGTGGGGGAGGTATAGACACCGGGGAGCTGTTTTTT.